This TCR beta chain was captured by sequencing in a study of blood T cell repertoires in COVID-19. The germline V and J ends were trimmed by 3 bases and 5 bases, with 7 bases remaining between them. CDR1 and CDR2 (germline): MDHEN, SYDVKM. The CDR3 spans 13 residues. The protocol was immunoSEQ multiplex PCR, while the TCRdb copy is restricted to in-frame clones and leaves out a portion. Found here are 200,000 or so clones, around four fifths of them singletons; the top ten hold approximately 10%. The sample consisted of peripheral blood. The chain joins TRBV28 to TRBJ1-4; D is possibly TRBD1 (5 bases). This TCR came from a woman of 80 years or more with COVID-19, enrolled during active disease. This chain's CDR3 is CASSFGGNEKLFF. The CDR3 DNA sequence: TGTGCCAGCAGTTTTGGGGGGAATGAAAAACTGTTTTTT.